This T cell receptor beta chain was sequenced during a study of T-cell memory formation after mild COVID-19. Study details: Largely, the TCR clusters proved donor specific. General study points: Contracting clones, day 15 to 85, had balanced CD4/CD8, and later expanders favored CD4+. Researchers could not confirm that second-wave clones peaking on day 37 targeted SARS-CoV-2.

This clonotype turned up a few times. The antigen is undetermined. TCRdb passed the 5' RACE reads through MiXCR, listing each CDR3 protein once. The sample gives hundreds of thousands of distinct CDR3 sequences, 18% of which show up once; about 12% is in the top ten. Trimming left V 2 bases short and J 7 bases short, with 11 bases between. The germline V gene has CDR1 KGHSH and CDR2 LQKENI. CDR3 length equals 14 residues. Sequencing input: PBMCs or a T cell subset sorted from them (not recorded which). The V call is TRBV18, the J call TRBJ2-2; D is uncertain. This receptor was obtained from an adult woman who had mild COVID-19 (a few samples of this study predate the infection). Cell type and time point are not known. This chain's CDR3 is CASSPSKGDGELFF. The CDR3 DNA is TGTGCCAGCTCACCAAGCAAAGGTGACGGGGAGCTGTTTTTT.